This T cell receptor (beta chain) appears in the sequencing data of a study of OX40 agonist ivuxolimab in advanced cancers. Study-wide background: The patients received ivuxolimab by intravenous route every 2 weeks at 0.01 to 10 mg/kg. Patients enrolled in dose escalation were diagnosed with hepatocellular carcinoma, melanoma, renal cell or head and neck cancer.

Study results and caveats: CD8+ T cells averaged more expanded clones than CD4+.

Comment on this clone: The antigen remains undetermined.

The protocol was immunoSEQ multiplex PCR, while the TCRdb copy is restricted to in-frame clones and leaves out a portion. Of around 35,000 clones in the sample, about 81% were seen once. This TCR was recovered from an adult with an advanced solid tumor such as melanoma, head and neck, liver or kidney cancer. Here the sequenced sample was CD4+ or CD8+ T cells sorted from blood, taken in a trial of the OX40 agonist ivuxolimab.

The CDR3 region has the DNA TGTGCCAGCAGCGGCAGGGGGCACGCTGAAGCTTTCTTT. Protein: CASSGRGHAEAFF. The chain recombines TRBV9 with TRBJ1-1, with 8 positions matching TRBD1. This CDR3 comprises 13 residues. With 3 bases clipped from V and 6 bases from J, the junction kept 4 bases outside the gene matches. Germline CDR1 SGDLS, CDR2 YYNGEE.